This TCR beta chain was documented in a study of molecular identifiers for immune sequencing clone quantification. Each library that profiled naive CD8 cells came from 20,000 to 1,000,000 sorted cells with 10%, 30% or 50% RNA. Sorting captured naive CD8 T cells as CD8+CD4-CCR7+CD45RA+. Bulk TCR libraries were made with methods that had been previously described and with listed TCR primers. TCRdb reprocessed the PCR reads via MiXCR and lists one record per CDR3 protein. The table records roughly 320,000 distinct CDR3 sequences, 24% of them present only once. Note on this clonotype: It may be a read error: a sequence one base away is much more abundant.

The CDR3 totals 16 residues. Germline CDR1 is SGHTA and CDR2 is FQGNSA. V was pared by 4 bases and J by 6 bases, with 6 bases of the junction left unmatched. J is TRBJ2-2 and V is TRBV7-2, with 12 bases lining up with TRBD2. This sequence was found in a human donor in good health. Some libraries in this study had Jurkat cell RNA spiked in. The material sequenced was naive CD8+ T cells from blood, with Jurkat cell RNA spiked in. The subset is: FACS-sorted CD8+CD4-CCR7+CD45RA+ naive T cells. This CDR3 reads CASSSPSGGVPGELFF. CDR3 in DNA: TGTGCCAGCAGCTCTCCTAGCGGGGGGGTCCCCGGGGAGCTGTTTTTT.